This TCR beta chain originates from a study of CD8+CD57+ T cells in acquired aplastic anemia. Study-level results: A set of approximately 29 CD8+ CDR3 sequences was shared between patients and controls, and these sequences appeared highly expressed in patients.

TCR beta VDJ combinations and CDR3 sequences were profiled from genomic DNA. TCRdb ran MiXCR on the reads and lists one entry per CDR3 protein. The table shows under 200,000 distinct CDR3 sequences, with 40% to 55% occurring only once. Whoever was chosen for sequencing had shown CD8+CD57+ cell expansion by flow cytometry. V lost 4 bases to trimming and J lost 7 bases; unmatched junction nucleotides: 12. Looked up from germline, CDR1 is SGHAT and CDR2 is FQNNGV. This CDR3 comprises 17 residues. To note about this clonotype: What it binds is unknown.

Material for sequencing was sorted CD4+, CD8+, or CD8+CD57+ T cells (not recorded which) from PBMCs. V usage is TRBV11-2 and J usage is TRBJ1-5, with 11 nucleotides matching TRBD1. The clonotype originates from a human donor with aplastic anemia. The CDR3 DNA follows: TGTGCCAGCAGCTCCCGGACAGGGGGCTCAGTAGGACAGCCCCAGCATTTT. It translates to CASSSRTGGSVGQPQHF.